This T cell receptor beta chain was found in a study of cytomegalovirus exposure and HLA in healthy donors. In the PCR, 60 Vbeta and 13 Jbeta primers were used. Data came from immunoSEQ multiplex PCR; TCRdb stores just in-frame clones and leaves some out. The table lists about 120,000 clones, more than 65% of them singletons. A word on this clone: Its antigen is as yet unknown. Germline and junction disagree at one end, which may indicate a read error.

Overall study findings and caveats: A later analysis showed TCR association rates differing by HLA locus, peaking at DRB1 and lowest at HLA-C.

Though nominally healthy at sampling, donors likely had unrecorded immune exposures. Germline lookup yields CDR1 SSHAT and CDR2 FNYEAQ (reference sequence). CDR3 length equals 14 residues. The source of this sequence is a woman aged 18 to 35 in good health and CMV-seronegative. The V and J genes are TRBV7-7 and TRBJ2-2; D may be TRBD2 (6 bases). Sequencing was performed on PBMCs. CDR3 sequence reads: CASSLAGTAGELFF. The CDR3 DNA follows: TGTGCTAGCAGCCTCGCGGGGACGGCCGGGGAGCTGTTTTTT.